Following are 27 T cell receptor beta chains from one sample sequenced in a study of blood T cell repertoires in COVID-19. Sequenced by immunoSEQ multiplex PCR; TCRdb stores in-frame clones only, minus some. Among 80,000 to 100,000 clones listed, over 70% were seen once. Sequenced input: peripheral blood. The receptors stem from a man aged 60 to 75 with acute or convalescent COVID-19.

The chain links TRBV19 to TRBJ2-5; perhaps TRBD1 as D (6 bases). V lost 10 bases, J lost 4 bases, and 16 bases lay in between. The CDR3 runs to 13 residues. Per germline, CDR1 LNHDA and CDR2 SQIVND (reference sequence). The CDR3 DNA reads TGTGCCACCATGATACAGGGTGGAGAGACCCAGTACTTC. The encoded protein is CATMIQGGETQYF.

In regard to this clone: A read error may account for a junction end that differs from germline. The rearrangement joins TRBV7-7 to TRBJ2-5, with D perhaps TRBD1 or TRBD2 (6 bases each). The CDR3 loop spans 15 amino acids. Germline V gene lookup returns CDR1 SSHAT and CDR2 FNYEAQ (reference sequence). In nucleotides, the CDR3 is TGTGCTAGCAGCTTAGGGGGGAGGAGGGAAGAGACCCAGTACTTC. Residues: CASSLGGRREETQYF.

The chain couples TRBV5-1 to TRBJ2-5; 11 bases are a match to TRBD2. The CDR3 length is 16 residues. CDR1 and CDR2 (germline): SGHRS, YFSETQ. J lost 5 bases, V lost 4 bases, and 10 bases had no gene match. CDR3 DNA sequence: TGCGCCAGCAGCCTCCGTAGCGGGAGGGCCGGGGAGACCCAGTACTTC. This translates into CASSLRSGRAGETQYF. Combining the CDR3 with reference TRBV5-1 and TRBJ2-5 gives the whole variable domain KAGVTQTPRYLIKTRGQQVTLSCSPISGHRSVSWYQQTPGQGLQFLFEYFSETQRNKGNFPGRFSGRQFSNSRSEMNVSTLELGDSALYLCASSLRSGRAGETQYFGPGTRLLVL.

As for this clone: Other DNA sequences in this sample translate to the same CDR3. The chain links TRBV5-1 to TRBJ1-5; D possibly corresponds to TRBD1 (5 bases). Germline CDR1 reads SGHRS; CDR2 reads YFSETQ. Trimming took off 0 bases at V and 2 bases at J, with 6 bases between the two ends. CDR3 size: 14 residues. CDR3 DNA: TGCGCCAGCAGCTTGGAAGGGGGCAATCAGCCCCAGCATTTT. Translating gives CASSLEGGNQPQHF.

The J gene is TRBJ1-2, the V gene TRBV4-1; 10 positions match TRBD1. This CDR3 is 15 amino acids long. Per germline, CDR1 MGHRA and CDR2 YSYEKL. The junction had 6 bases not matched to a gene; V was cut back by 4 bases and J by 4 bases. CDR3 bases: TGCGCCAGCAGCCCTTCCAGGACAGGGGGCTATGGCTACACCTTC. Amino acid sequence: CASSPSRTGGYGYTF.

This rearrangement joins TRBV11-2 to TRBJ2-3; 9 positions agree with TRBD2. CDR3 length: 16 amino acids. The ends lost 3 bases at V and 4 bases at J; junction bases unmatched: 8. Looked up from germline, CDR1 is SGHAT and CDR2 is FQNNGV. This CDR3 is CASSFKLAGGADTQYF. In DNA, the CDR3 is TGTGCCAGCAGCTTTAAACTAGCGGGTGGGGCAGATACGCAGTATTTT.

The CDR3 is CASSSGGFYEQYF. DNA of the CDR3: TGTGCCAGCAGCTCAGGGGGGTTCTACGAGCAGTACTTC. The rearrangement links TRBV7-2 to TRBJ2-7; D perhaps matches TRBD1 (7 bases). Germline values: CDR1 SGHTA, CDR2 FQGNSA. V lost 4 bases to trimming and J lost 3 bases, with 10 bases between them. The CDR3 totals 13 residues.

The gene calls are TRBV5-1 and TRBJ2-7; 14 nucleotides line up with TRBD2. The CDR3 sequence is 17 residues long. Germline V lookup: CDR1 SGHRS, CDR2 YFSETQ. With 2 bases clipped from V and 8 bases from J, the junction kept 12 bases outside the gene matches. The DNA for the CDR3 is TGCGCCAGCAGCTTCCTTGGGACTAGCGGGAGAGACCTAAAGCAGTACTTC. It encodes CASSFLGTSGRDLKQYF.

The CDR3 spells CASSLPPGQGISYEQYF. CDR3 nucleotides: TGTGCCAGCAGTTTACCACCGGGACAGGGGATCTCCTACGAGCAGTACTTC. The chain employs TRBV27 and TRBJ2-7; 10 bases map to TRBD1. This CDR3 comprises 17 residues. The V and J ends lost 2 bases and 0 bases, in that order; junction bases with no gene match: 7. Germline values: CDR1 MNHEY, CDR2 SMNVEV (reference sequence).

The V and J genes are TRBV5-3 and TRBJ1-5; 10 positions match TRBD1. TRBV5-3 falls under the ORF class, with uncertain function. The length of the CDR3 is 16 residues. Trimming removed 5 bases from V and 3 bases from J; junction bases left unmatched: 8. The CDR3 protein is CARSYTGTGANQPQHF. As DNA, the CDR3 is TGTGCCAGAAGTTATACCGGGACAGGGGCCAATCAGCCCCAGCATTTT.

This sequence joins TRBV18 and TRBJ2-5; tentative D call: TRBD2 (5 bases). Germline V gene sequence: CDR1 KGHSH, CDR2 LQKENI. The CDR3 sequence is 13 residues long. Trimming left V 3 bases short and J 3 bases short, with 8 bases between. The CDR3 reads CASSPGLKETQYF. In DNA, the CDR3 is TGTGCCAGCTCACCCGGACTGAAAGAGACCCAGTACTTC. Together with reference TRBV18 and TRBJ2-5, the CDR3 gives the full variable domain: NAGVMQNPRHLVRRRGQEARLRCSPMKGHSHVYWYRQLPEEGLKFMVYLQKENIIDESGMPKERFSAEFPKEGPSILRIQQVVRGDSAAYFCASSPGLKETQYFGPGTRLLVL.

This clone is a singleton in its sample. V and J are TRBV19 and TRBJ2-1; 10 positions match TRBD2. V gave up 1 base and J gave up 7 bases; unmatched junction bases: 4. Germline V gives CDR1 LNHDA, CDR2 SQIVND (reference sequence). The CDR3 consists of 15 residues. In DNA form, the CDR3 reads TGTGCCAGTAGTATAGTGGCTAGCGGGAGTAATGAGCAGTTCTTC. Protein product: CASSIVASGSNEQFF.

J is TRBJ2-1 and V is TRBV20-1, with 11 positions matching TRBD2. The germline gives CDR1 DFQATT, CDR2 SNEGSKA (reference sequence). The CDR3 contains 11 residues. V trimming: 7 bases; J trimming: 10 bases; junction bases outside the gene matches: 3. CDR3 protein: CSGLAGNEQFF. As DNA, the CDR3 is TGCAGTGGACTAGCGGGAAACGAGCAGTTCTTC.

This chain uses TRBV2 with TRBJ1-6, with D unclear. V was shortened by 3 bases and J by 5 bases, with 11 bases between the two germline ends. In germline, CDR1 is SNHLY, CDR2 FYNNEI. The CDR3 contains 15 residues. This chain's CDR3 is CASSDQRVDNSPLHF. The CDR3, as DNA: TGTGCCAGCAGTGACCAACGGGTCGATAATTCACCCCTCCACTTT.

The chain uses TRBV6-2 or TRBV6-3 and TRBJ2-1; 8 bases match TRBD2. Germline V CDR1 and CDR2: MNHEY, SVGEGT. The length of the CDR3 is 13 residues. V lost 6 bases to trimming and J lost 16 bases; unmatched junction nucleotides: 14. As DNA, the CDR3 is TGTGCCAGCAGCCCGGGAGGGGGGGGGCGCGGCTTCTTC. This sequence encodes CASSPGGGGRGFF.

J is TRBJ2-7 and V is TRBV7-9; the match to TRBD2 covers 8 bases. Germline loops: CDR1 SEHNR, CDR2 FQNEAQ (reference sequence). V trimming: 1 base; J trimming: 6 bases; junction bases outside the gene matches: 8. The CDR3 totals 15 residues. CDR3 amino acids: CASSLGGTRDGEQYF. The CDR3, as DNA: TGTGCCAGCAGCTTAGGTGGGACTAGAGATGGCGAGCAGTACTTC.

This clone is a singleton in its sample. V usage is TRBV7-9 and J usage is TRBJ2-1, with TRBD2 matching 9 bases. The CDR3 totals 16 residues. Germline V gene sequence: CDR1 SEHNR, CDR2 FQNEAQ (reference sequence). V lost 3 bases and J lost 6; bases outside the gene matches: 9. The CDR3 loop reads CASSLGLAGVINEQFF. Here the CDR3 DNA reads TGTGCCAGCAGCTTGGGATTAGCGGGAGTTATCAATGAGCAGTTCTTC.

V and J are TRBV21-1 and TRBJ2-5; TRBD1 is the table's D call, not checked against the DNA. TRBV21-1 is marked as a pseudogene. CDR3 length: 14 amino acids. CDR3 DNA: TGTGCCAGCAGCAAACAGGGGGAGACAGAGACCCAGTACTTC. Its translation is CASSKQGETETQYF.

The chain recombines TRBV7-9 with TRBJ2-1; D gene uncertain. Germline CDR1 reads SEHNR; CDR2 reads FQNEAQ (reference sequence). Trimming cost V 5 bases and J 4 bases, with 12 bases left between them. The CDR3 length is 14 residues. The CDR3 DNA reads as TGTGCCAGCAGCCCCCAAACTATATACAATGAGCAGTTCTTC. This gives the protein CASSPQTIYNEQFF.

In this sample, this clone turned up once. V is TRBV2 and J is TRBJ2-1; 7 bases are a match to TRBD1. This CDR3 region has 17 residues. Germline CDR1 SNHLY, CDR2 FYNNEI. Trimming at V came to 5 bases and at J to 2 bases, leaving 12 bases not matched to a gene. CDR3 coding DNA: TGTGCCAGCAGTCCCGTTGGGCGGACAGGACCCTACAATGAGCAGTTCTTC. This gives the protein CASSPVGRTGPYNEQFF. The variable domain in full, completed from reference TRBV2 and TRBJ2-1, reads EPEVTQTPSHQVTQMGQEVILRCVPISNHLYFYWYRQILGQKVEFLVSFYNNEISEKSEIFDDQFSVERPDGSNFTLKIRSTKLEDSAMYFCASSPVGRTGPYNEQFFGPGTRLTVL.

The J gene is TRBJ1-1, the V gene TRBV5-1; no firm D call. V was clipped by 3 bases and J by 8 bases, with 17 bases between them. CDR1 SGHRS and CDR2 YFSETQ come from the germline V gene. The CDR3 covers 14 residues. This CDR3 is CASSSTFAQEEAFF. The CDR3 DNA sequence: TGCGCCAGCAGCTCTACCTTTGCTCAAGAAGAAGCTTTCTTT. Full variable domain (missing parts from reference TRBV5-1 and TRBJ1-1): KAGVTQTPRYLIKTRGQQVTLSCSPISGHRSVSWYQQTPGQGLQFLFEYFSETQRNKGNFPGRFSGRQFSNSRSEMNVSTLELGDSALYLCASSSTFAQEEAFFGQGTRLTVV.

V is TRBV10-3 and J is TRBJ1-2; D uncertain. CDR1 and CDR2 (germline): ENHRY, SYGVKD. The CDR3 is 11 residues long. Trimming cost V 10 bases and J 4 bases, with 10 bases left between them. The CDR3: CASEGFYGYTF. The CDR3 region has the DNA TGTGCCAGCGAGGGATTCTATGGCTACACCTTC.

The CDR3 loop is CASSLPQTGDTEAFF. DNA of the CDR3: TGTGCCAGCAGTCTACCACAGACAGGGGACACTGAAGCTTTCTTT. The chain joins TRBV28 to TRBJ1-1; 8 nucleotides match TRBD1. J was trimmed by 3 bases and V by 5 bases; bases with no gene match: 8. The CDR3 sequence is 15 residues long. Germline CDR1 and CDR2: MDHEN and SYDVKM.

The chain employs TRBV13 and TRBJ2-4; 9 bases are shared with TRBD1. The CDR3 extends over 17 amino acids. Germline trimming cut 4 bases from V and 0 bases from J; bases unmatched to any gene: 7. Germline V gives CDR1 PRHDT, CDR2 FYEKMQ (reference sequence). This CDR3 reads CASSSGQGDVAKNIQYF. The CDR3 DNA sequence: TGTGCCAGCAGCTCGGGACAGGGTGATGTAGCCAAAAACATTCAGTACTTC.

The V and J genes are TRBV15 and TRBJ2-3; D is undetermined. The germline V gene encodes CDR1 LNHNV and CDR2 YYDKDF (reference sequence). Trimming left V 8 bases short and J 6 bases short, with 15 bases between. The CDR3 extends over 13 amino acids. The CDR3 DNA follows: TGTGCCACCGGTCGCGACGGCGGCGATACGCAGTATTTT. It yields the protein CATGRDGGDTQYF.

The J gene is TRBJ1-2, the V gene TRBV5-8; D is ambiguous. V was pared by 0 bases and J by 5 bases, with 14 bases between. Per germline, CDR1 SGHTS and CDR2 YDEGEE. This CDR3 region has 15 residues. CDR3 residues: CASSLESRAGYGYTF. Here the CDR3 DNA reads TGTGCCAGCAGCTTGGAGTCGAGGGCTGGGTATGGCTACACCTTC.

This chain connects TRBV24-1 to TRBJ2-5; TRBD1 is a possible D gene (6 bases). The V end was cut by 9 bases, the J end by 5 bases, with 15 bases between. The CDR3 has 13 residues. Germline CDR1 reads KGHDR; CDR2 reads SFDVKD. CDR3 nucleotide sequence: TGTGCCACCCGCCGTGGGGGCGGGGAGACCCAGTACTTC. It translates to CATRRGGGETQYF.